Presented here are 23 T cell receptor beta chains from one specimen sequenced in a study of CD8+ T cells in alopecia areata. Specified treatment: oral pan-JAK inhibitor, 5-10 mg twice daily. RNA was isolated and reverse transcribed to cDNA, the sequencing template. Clones were sequenced by immunoSEQ multiplex PCR, and TCRdb holds only the in-frame ones, with some missing. The sample shows some 180,000 clones, about 55% of them seen only once. The sequencing here drew on CD8+ T cells sorted from blood, taken at week 24, from a patient treated with tofacitinib. These receptors originate from a human donor with alopecia areata.

The chain recombines TRBV9 with TRBJ2-2; D unresolved. V was trimmed by 4 bases and J by 2 bases, leaving 12 bases between them. This CDR3 spans 15 amino acids. Germline V gene sequence: CDR1 SGDLS, CDR2 YYNGEE. Here the CDR3 reads CASSPDHPNTGELFF. CDR3 nucleotides: TGTGCCAGCAGCCCGGACCACCCAAACACCGGGGAGCTGTTTTTT.

In this sample, this clone turned up a few times. This chain uses TRBV7-9 with TRBJ1-1, with D perhaps TRBD1 (5 bases). The CDR3 consists of 13 residues. Germline V gene data show CDR1 as SEHNR and CDR2 as FQNEAQ (reference sequence). Trimming cost V 8 bases and J 6 bases, with 16 bases left between them. The CDR3 DNA reads TGTGCCAGCGTCCTATTGGGGCAAGCTGAAGCTTTCTTT. Encoded protein: CASVLLGQAEAFF. Full variable domain (outside the CDR3, taken from reference TRBV7-9 and TRBJ1-1): DTGVSQNPRHKITKRGQNVTFRCDPISEHNRLYWYRQTLGQGPEFLTYFQNEAQLEKSRLLSDRFSAERPKGSFSTLEIQRTEQGDSAMYLCASVLLGQAEAFFGQGTRLTVV.

The chain is built from TRBV13 and TRBJ1-1; no clear D. This CDR3 region has 11 residues. V gave up 1 base and J gave up 11 bases, with 8 bases separating them. Germline V CDR1 and CDR2: PRHDT, FYEKMQ (reference sequence). The CDR3 DNA follows: TGTGCCAGCAGCTTAGATGCGGGGGCTTTCTTT. This codes for CASSLDAGAFF.

The chain recombines TRBV30 with TRBJ1-2; 8 bases are a match to TRBD1. The CDR3 consists of 12 residues. Germline values: CDR1 GTSNPN, CDR2 SVGIG (reference sequence). V trimming: 4 bases; J trimming: 11 bases; junction bases outside the gene matches: 9. Written as DNA, the CDR3 is TGTGCCTGGATGGTGCAGGGGGCGGTTTACACCTTC. It specifies CAWMVQGAVYTF. Full variable domain (missing parts from reference TRBV30 and TRBJ1-2): SQTIHQWPATLVQPVGSPLSLECTVEGTSNPNLYWYRQAAGRGLQLLFYSVGIGQISSEVPQNLSASRPQDRQFILSSKKLLLSDSGFYLCAWMVQGAVYTFGSGTRLTVV.

The J gene is TRBJ1-6, the V gene TRBV6-1; 9 nucleotides match TRBD1. There are 13 residues in the CDR3. Germline V lookup: CDR1 MNHNS, CDR2 SASEGT. The junction had 5 bases not matched to a gene; V was cut back by 7 bases and J by 10 bases. CDR3 coding DNA: TGTGCCAGCATCAGGGACAGGGACTCACCCCTCCACTTT. This sequence encodes CASIRDRDSPLHF.

The V gene is TRBV4-2, the J gene TRBJ2-7; TRBD2 agrees at 10 bases. Germline loops: CDR1 LGHNA, CDR2 YNFKEQ. After removal of 3 bases from V and 4 bases from J, the junction contained 6 bases not matched to a gene. The CDR3 contains 15 residues. The CDR3 loop reads CASSQSGGADYEQYF. The CDR3 region has the DNA TGTGCCAGCAGCCAGAGCGGGGGGGCGGATTACGAGCAGTACTTC.

This clone was seen a few times. In nucleotides, the CDR3 is TGTGCCAGCAGCGTCCAGCGGGGAGATTCACCCCTCCACTTT. It translates to CASSVQRGDSPLHF. The chain is built from TRBV9 and TRBJ1-6, with no clear D. V was trimmed by 2 bases and J by 8 bases, leaving 11 bases between them. The CDR3 is 14 amino acids. Germline V lookup: CDR1 SGDLS, CDR2 YYNGEE.

This clone came up a few times. The chain is built from TRBV9 and TRBJ1-2; D is perhaps TRBD1 (5 bases). Trimming removed 0 bases at V and 2 bases at J, with 14 bases between. The CDR3 consists of 16 residues. Germline V gene sequence: CDR1 SGDLS, CDR2 YYNGEE. The CDR3 sequence: CASSVGKQGNNYGYTF. The CDR3 DNA is TGTGCCAGCAGCGTAGGGAAGCAGGGAAACAACTATGGCTACACCTTC.

This rearrangement joins TRBV27 to TRBJ2-2; D is tentatively TRBD1 or TRBD2 (5 bases each). The CDR3 extends over 15 amino acids. V was pared by 3 bases and J by 0 bases, with 8 bases between. Germline V gene data show CDR1 as MNHEY and CDR2 as SMNVEV (reference sequence). In DNA, the CDR3 is TGTGCCAGCAGTTTTCGGGGCGCGAACACCGGGGAGCTGTTTTTT. It is translated as CASSFRGANTGELFF.

This clone was detected a few times. This sequence joins TRBV6-5 and TRBJ2-7; D is undetermined. This CDR3 contains 11 residues. V gave up 4 bases and J gave up 6 bases, with 7 bases separating them. CDR1 MNHEY and CDR2 SVGAGI come from the germline V gene. The CDR3 reads CASSSPVEQYF. The CDR3 region has the DNA TGTGCCAGCAGTTCCCCGGTCGAGCAGTACTTC.

The chain has TRBV7-8 and TRBJ1-2, with a possible D match to TRBD1 (5 bases). Trimming cost V 1 base and J 8 bases, with 11 bases left between them. Germline-derived CDR1 and CDR2 are SGHVS and FQNEAQ. The CDR3 covers 13 residues. The CDR3 sequence: CASSLEFRGGYTF. CDR3 in DNA: TGTGCCAGCAGCTTAGAATTTCGGGGCGGCTACACCTTC. The full variable domain, in which reference TRBV7-8 and TRBJ1-2 provide the parts outside the CDR3, is GAGVSQSPRYKVAKRGQDVALRCDPISGHVSLFWYQQALGQGPEFLTYFQNEAQLDKSGLPSDRFFAERPEGSVSTLKIQRTQQEDSAVYLCASSLEFRGGYTFGSGTRLTVV.

The chain combines TRBV7-8 with TRBJ1-4; D gene ambiguous. V dropped 1 base and J dropped 8 bases, with 14 bases sitting between them. CDR1 is SGHVS, CDR2 FQNEAQ, per germline. The CDR3 loop spans 15 amino acids. The CDR3 region has the DNA TGTGCCAGCAGCTTAGTGTCCGGGAATGACGAAAAACTGTTTTTT. Translating it yields CASSLVSGNDEKLFF. Combining the CDR3 with reference TRBV7-8 and TRBJ1-4 gives the whole variable domain GAGVSQSPRYKVAKRGQDVALRCDPISGHVSLFWYQQALGQGPEFLTYFQNEAQLDKSGLPSDRFFAERPEGSVSTLKIQRTQQEDSAVYLCASSLVSGNDEKLFFGSGTQLSVL.

The chain couples TRBV5-6 to TRBJ1-1, with no clear D. Trimming removed 6 bases from V and 0 bases from J, with 6 bases in between. The CDR3 runs 12 residues. Germline lookup yields CDR1 SGHDT and CDR2 YYEEEE. The CDR3 DNA reads as TGTGCCAGCACCTTAATGAACACTGAAGCTTTCTTT. Translated: CASTLMNTEAFF.

V usage is TRBV29-1 and J usage is TRBJ1-2; D not certain. The CDR3 covers 11 residues. Germline V gene data show CDR1 as SQVTM and CDR2 as ANQGSEA. V was shortened by 0 bases and J by 4 bases, with 3 bases between the two germline ends. Here the CDR3 reads CSVEELYGYTF. DNA for the CDR3: TGCAGCGTTGAAGAGCTCTATGGCTACACCTTC.

This chain uses TRBV10-1 with TRBJ1-1; TRBD1 agrees at 7 bases. This CDR3 comprises 14 residues. Germline V gives CDR1 WNHNN, CDR2 SYGVQD (reference sequence). J was trimmed by 8 bases and V by 6 bases; bases with no gene match: 12. The CDR3 sequence is CASREDREDTEAFF. The CDR3 DNA follows: TGCGCCAGCAGGGAAGACAGGGAAGATACCGAAGCTTTCTTT.

This clone was counted once. The chain couples TRBV7-9 to TRBJ1-1; D is unresolved. The V end was cut by 3 bases, the J end by 2 bases, with 4 bases between. The CDR3 totals 12 residues. Germline lookup yields CDR1 SEHNR and CDR2 FQNEAQ (reference sequence). The CDR3 DNA sequence: TGTGCCAGCAGCTTGGAAAACACTGAAGCTTTCTTT. Residues: CASSLENTEAFF.

As to this clone: The sample carries other DNA sequences with the same CDR3. The rearrangement uses TRBV4-3 and TRBJ1-1, with D uncertain. The CDR3 runs 14 residues. In germline, CDR1 is LGHNA, CDR2 YSLEER. V was cut by 0 bases and J by 5 bases, with 10 bases left in between. The CDR3 loop is CASSQEPRNTEAFF. The CDR3 DNA is TGCGCCAGCAGCCAAGAACCACGAAATACTGAAGCTTTCTTT.

This clone was counted only a few times. The chain joins TRBV29-1 to TRBJ1-1; TRBD1 is a possible D gene (5 bases). Germline loops: CDR1 SQVTM, CDR2 ANQGSEA. The CDR3 consists of 11 residues. V was clipped by 4 bases and J by 8 bases, with 11 bases between them. The CDR3 region is CSVALGQEAFF. The DNA for the CDR3 is TGCAGCGTTGCCTTGGGGCAGGAAGCTTTCTTT.

CDR3 bases: TGTGCCTGGAGTACAAAGCGGGGGAGCTCCTACAATGAGCAGTTCTTC. Translated: CAWSTKRGSSYNEQFF. The chain combines TRBV30 with TRBJ2-1, with 8 bases fitting TRBD2. Germline V CDR1 and CDR2: GTSNPN, SVGIG (reference sequence). The junction had 6 bases not matched to a gene; V was cut back by 2 bases and J by 0 bases. The length of the CDR3 is 16 residues.

This chain uses TRBV9 with TRBJ1-1; D is ambiguous. The CDR3 is 17 residues long. Germline CDR1 is SGDLS and CDR2 is YYNGEE. V was clipped by 4 bases and J by 0 bases, with 19 bases between them. The DNA of the CDR3 is TGTGCCAGCAGCCCAACGGGCCGAAGTACCTTGAACACTGAAGCTTTCTTT. This encodes CASSPTGRSTLNTEAFF.

This chain connects TRBV4-1 to TRBJ2-1; TRBD2 matches 7 bases. The CDR3 totals 15 residues. The junction had 9 bases not matched to a gene; V was cut back by 2 bases and J by 8 bases. The germline V gene encodes CDR1 MGHRA and CDR2 YSYEKL. Written as DNA, the CDR3 is TGCGCCAGCAGCCAAACGGATACGGGGGGATATGAGCAGTTCTTC. It encodes CASSQTDTGGYEQFF.

This clone has only a few counts. The genes are TRBV27 and TRBJ1-1; D gene ambiguous. The V gene's germline CDR1 is MNHEY and CDR2 SMNVEV (reference sequence). The CDR3 totals 13 residues. With 2 bases removed from V and 0 bases from J, the gap between germline ends came to 4 bases. CDR3 protein: CASSLVVNTEAFF. The CDR3 region has the DNA TGTGCCAGCAGTTTAGTGGTGAACACTGAAGCTTTCTTT.

This clone was found once. The genes are TRBV7-9 and TRBJ1-5, with a possible D match to TRBD1 (6 bases). Germline CDR1 SEHNR, CDR2 FQNEAQ (reference sequence). V was cut by 1 base and J by 7 bases, with 14 bases left in between. The CDR3 spans 15 residues. The CDR3 DNA reads TGTGCCAGCAGCTTAGGGGTCCAGGGGTACCAGCCCCAGCATTTT. Amino acids: CASSLGVQGYQPQHF.